This section outlines one T cell receptor beta chain sequence together with its context. This clonotype occurred many times. Its specific antigen is unknown. No much larger clonotype is one base removed from it; base qualities were not supplied. The germline V gene provides CDR1 SQVTM and CDR2 ANQGSEA. There are 14 amino acids in the CDR3, from cysteine to phenylalanine inclusive. Only the CDR3 portion is preserved as DNA: 42 bases, with reading frame beginning at the first base. V drops 0 bases and J drops 3 bases, leaving 12 bases in between. The ophthalmopathy patients had moderately to severely active disease, with a Clinical Activity Score of 3 or higher, a NOSPECS grade of 4 or higher, and a disease duration of less than 3 months. Patients with other autoimmune diseases, uncontrolled infections, pregnancy or lactation were excluded from the study. Clinical symptoms, serum thyroxine, TRAb, thyroid ultrasound and orbital computed tomography were used for diagnosis. Using Ficoll-Paque density gradient centrifugation, PBMCs were isolated from 8.5 to 10 ml of fresh peripheral blood. Total RNA was extracted using Trizol reagent, and RNA quality was checked on an Agilent 2100 Bioanalyzer.

For repertoire sequencing, the TCR beta CDR3 regions were amplified from RNA transcripts. HTBI primers and the Qiagen OneStep RT-PCR kit were used in a first-round RT-PCR, which was followed by a second-round multiplex PCR, size selection and purification. The libraries underwent paired-end sequencing with 100 bp reads on an Illumina HiSeq2000. The paper's data handling went like this. SOAPnuke was used for read processing, and reads with adapters, uncalled bases, a mean Phred below 15, or no exact constant-primer or identifier match were discarded. COPE v1.2.5 was used to merge high-quality paired reads. Unique nucleotide sequences were defined as clonotypes and aligned to IMGT TRB V, D and J references using MiTCR v1.1. The analysis was limited to V-J combinations with a frequency above 0.0001, which together covered 99.2% of the repertoires. For each V-J combination, a TCR clonal expansion and chaos score was defined as the ratio of F50 clonal expansion to chaos observed in the TCRdist matrix. Welch's t-statistics and random forest were used to narrow the features down to more than 10 V-J combinations, which were then fed into a naive Bayes classifier. The Morisita-Horn index was used to measure how similar the thyroid and blood repertoires were. Through fastp at Q25 and MiXCR, TCRdb rebuilt clones from the public reads, retaining in-frame beta chains. Duplicate CDR3 protein sequences are folded into a single record with the most common DNA and genes. These V and J calls rely on TCRdb rather than the paper's analysis. This sample is represented by roughly 160,000 distinct CDR3 sequences; 39% of them were singletons. The top ten constitute around 9.3% of the sample.

This entry belongs to a study of Graves' ophthalmopathy and Graves' hyperthyroidism (dated by TCRdb to 2016 to 2019). Regarding the research as a whole: Peripheral blood was collected at initial diagnosis, before any treatment. The study used signatures of the TCR beta repertoire to tell Graves' ophthalmopathy apart from Graves' hyperthyroidism and to predict which patients would progress to ophthalmopathy. In roughly 6 hyperthyroidism patients, T-cell repertoires of thyroid tissue and blood were compared. In total, approximately 130 blood samples were TCR-sequenced: some 40 ophthalmopathy, under 80 hyperthyroidism and some 17 hyperthyroidism-to-ophthalmopathy patients. To explore V-J signatures that distinguish ophthalmopathy from hyperthyroidism, a discovery set of 100 patients was enrolled, made up of 40 to 45 with ophthalmopathy and fewer than 60 with stable hyperthyroidism. For independent validation, a separate cohort was made up of approximately 18 hyperthyroidism patients plus 17 patients who later progressed from hyperthyroidism to ophthalmopathy. For training and testing, the roughly 100 patients in the discovery cohort were randomly divided in a 7:3 ratio. Once sampling was done, hyperthyroidism patients were given methimazole at a starting dose of 30 mg daily, while ophthalmopathy patients were given high-dose intravenous methylprednisolone.

Beyond this particular receptor, the publication reports: Sample size was not predetermined statistically, and investigators were not blinded to group allocation. Most expanded thyroid clonotypes with frequency above 0.001 were also detected in blood, suggesting blood repertoires may reflect the thyroid immune response. In validation, the model predicted ophthalmopathy progression with 70.59% sensitivity and 72.22% specificity; 12 predicted patients were CT-confirmed with GO in a median of approximately six months. In cross-validation, the 13-signature model distinguished ophthalmopathy from stable hyperthyroidism with about 89% sensitivity and roughly 84% specificity, while in the test set the corresponding values were roughly 80% and 75%.

The V and J segments used are TRBV29-1 and TRBJ2-7; the D match is possibly TRBD1 or TRBD2, with 6 bases aligned in each. This clonotype originated in a man under 40 with Graves' ophthalmopathy. Donor details come from another sample of the same person, matched by shared clones. Source material: peripheral blood. The DNA is as follows: TGCAGCGTTGAAGAAGGGGGGTCCTTCTACGAGCAGTACTTC. It translates as CSVEEGGSFYEQYF.